A single sample gave rise to the 21 T cell receptor beta chains below, sequenced in a study of blood T cells in healthy people across ages. With a J-beta primer mix and a sample-barcoded 5' primer, a second PCR ran about 6 to 11 cycles. TCRdb used MiXCR to reprocess the 5' RACE reads, holding one entry per CDR3 protein. The table has 1.5 million to 2 million distinct CDR3 sequences, 25% to 30% seen once; the top ten hold 7% to 9%. The material sequenced was blood. Source of these receptors: a woman aged 25-40 years in good health.

The rearrangement uses TRBV28 and TRBJ1-1, with D maybe TRBD1 (5 bases). V lost 5 bases and J 9 bases, leaving 16 bases between the germline ends. Germline-derived CDR1 and CDR2 are MDHEN and SYDVKM. The CDR3 sequence is 13 residues long. The CDR3 region is CASSTQRGVKAFF. As DNA, the CDR3 is TGTGCCAGCAGTACACAACGGGGGGTGAAAGCTTTCTTT.

This clonotype was recorded at least ten times. CDR3 region: CASSLDLGTSYEQYF. For the CDR3, the DNA is TGTGCCAGCAGCTTAGATCTAGGGACCTCCTACGAGCAGTACTTC. The chain couples TRBV11-2 to TRBJ2-7; D might be TRBD1 or TRBD2, each matching 5 bases. Trimming took 0 bases from V and 0 from J, leaving 9 bases between them. This CDR3 is built from 15 residues. Germline CDR1 and CDR2: SGHAT and FQNNGV.

CDR3 bases: TGTGCCAGCAGTTTATACCGCCACGGATCTGGGAGAGGTGGCTACACCTTC. Its translation is CASSLYRHGSGRGGYTF. The chain is built from TRBV28 and TRBJ1-2; D unresolved. CDR1 and CDR2 from the germline V gene are MDHEN and SYDVKM. The germline V and J ends were trimmed by 1 base and 7 bases, with 22 bases remaining between them. The CDR3 sequence is 17 residues long.

This clonotype was found a few times. The V gene is TRBV20-1, the J gene TRBJ2-2, with TRBD2 matching over 8 bases. V lost 0 bases and J lost 3; bases outside the gene matches: 6. The CDR3 has 16 amino acids. Per the germline V gene, CDR1 is DFQATT and CDR2 is SNEGSKA (reference sequence). Written as DNA, the CDR3 is TGCAGTGCTAGAGATCGGGGGCGGGAGGACACCGGGGAGCTGTTTTTT. Amino acid sequence: CSARDRGREDTGELFF.

This clonotype has only a few counts. The chain links TRBV3-1 to TRBJ2-7; TRBD2 agrees at 14 bases. The CDR3 covers 19 residues. Germline trimming cut 4 bases from V and 0 bases from J; bases unmatched to any gene: 11. In germline, CDR1 is LGHDT, CDR2 YNNKEL (reference sequence). In DNA form, the CDR3 reads TGTGCCAGCAGCCCCTCTTGGACTAGCGGGGGGTCAAGCTCCTACGAGCAGTACTTC. Translation: CASSPSWTSGGSSSYEQYF.

J is TRBJ2-1 and V is TRBV27; 7 bases match TRBD1. Germline-derived CDR1 and CDR2 are MNHEY and SMNVEV (reference sequence). The trim removed 5 bases at V and 8 bases at J, leaving 12 bases unmatched. This CDR3 contains 15 residues. CDR3 sequence reads: CASSPPQTGYDEQFF. The CDR3 DNA is TGTGCCAGCAGTCCTCCTCAGACAGGGTACGATGAGCAGTTCTTC.

The chain has TRBV11-2 and TRBJ2-5; tentative D call: TRBD1 (5 bases). The DNA end favors TRBJ2-7, so the J call may be wrong. Germline V lookup: CDR1 SGHAT, CDR2 FQNNGV. This CDR3 is 15 amino acids long. CDR3 amino acids: CASSLVGAQNHEQYF. The CDR3 coding sequence is TGTGCCAGCAGCTTAGTAGGGGCTCAAAACCACGAGCAGTACTTC.

This clonotype has a handful of counts. V gene TRBV6-2 or TRBV6-3 combines with J gene TRBJ2-5, with 9 bases fitting TRBD1. The J call may be mistaken, given a closer DNA end match to TRBJ2-7. There are 17 residues in the CDR3. Germline CDR1 is MNHEY and CDR2 is SVGEGT. In DNA, the CDR3 is TGTGCCAGCAGTTACGCGGGACAGGGAGATACAGGGGGCGAGCAGTACTTC. Amino acids: CASSYAGQGDTGGEQYF.

To note about this clonotype: A single base separates this from a much larger clone, so it may be a read error. The chain is built from TRBV5-1 and TRBJ2-6; a possible D gene is TRBD1 (6 bases). In germline, CDR1 is SGHRS, CDR2 YFSETQ. This CDR3 is 14 amino acids long. Here the CDR3 DNA reads TGCGCCAGCAGGGGCGGTTCAGGGGCCAACGTCCCGACTTTC. It codes for CASRGGSGANVPTF.

This clonotype was found a few times. This chain uses TRBV6-1 with TRBJ2-2; D is unresolved. Germline V gives CDR1 MNHNS, CDR2 SASEGT. V was cut by 6 bases and J by 0 bases, with 8 bases left in between. The CDR3 spans 14 residues. CDR3 nucleotides: TGTGCCAGCAGGGCCGATCCGAACACCGGGGAGCTGTTTTTT. This sequence encodes CASRADPNTGELFF.

The CDR3 loop reads CASSMLSERRQPQHF. The CDR3 nucleotides are TGTGCCAGTAGTATGTTGTCGGAGCGCCGACAGCCCCAGCATTTT. The rearrangement uses TRBV19 and TRBJ1-5; no clear D gene. Germline loops: CDR1 LNHDA, CDR2 SQIVND (reference sequence). The CDR3 has 15 amino acids. V lost 3 bases and J 7 bases, leaving 16 bases between the germline ends.

In its sample, this clonotype was seen a few times. The chain has TRBV27 and TRBJ2-1; 10 nucleotides align to TRBD2. This CDR3 region has 17 residues. V gave up 5 bases and J gave up 6 bases; unmatched junction bases: 13. The germline CDR1 and CDR2 sequences are MNHEY and SMNVEV (reference sequence). CDR3 bases: TGTGCCAGCAGTCCACGGGGGACTAGCGTGTTGGGCAATGAGCAGTTCTTC. Translation gives CASSPRGTSVLGNEQFF.

This clonotype was found once. The V and J genes are TRBV5-1 and TRBJ2-3, with D perhaps matching TRBD2 (6 bases). The CDR3 runs 16 residues. V lost 4 bases, J lost 0 bases, and 15 bases lay in between. Germline V gene sequence: CDR1 SGHRS, CDR2 YFSETQ. The DNA for the CDR3 is TGCGCCAGCAGCACAACCGGAGCGGGTAGCACAGATACGCAGTATTTT. It encodes CASSTTGAGSTDTQYF.

This chain links TRBV29-1 with TRBJ1-2; perhaps TRBD1 as D (6 bases). Germline V gene sequence: CDR1 SQVTM, CDR2 ANQGSEA. This CDR3 is built from 13 residues. Trimming removed 7 bases from V and 0 bases from J, with 12 bases in between. The CDR3 nucleotides read TGCAGCGGGGGGGACACCGCTAACTATGGCTACACCTTC. Its translation is CSGGDTANYGYTF.

This chain joins TRBV6-2 or TRBV6-3 and TRBJ2-4; the D gene is possibly TRBD2 (7 bases). The J call may be in error: the DNA end matches TRBJ2-7 better. Per germline, CDR1 MNHEY and CDR2 SVGEGT. This CDR3 spans 15 amino acids. CDR3 loop: CASSYSGRGGDEQYF. The CDR3 nucleotides are TGTGCCAGCAGTTACTCCGGCAGGGGAGGGGACGAGCAGTACTTC.

This clonotype was seen ten or more times. This chain joins TRBV9 and TRBJ1-2; D remains ambiguous. V gave up 0 bases and J gave up 3 bases, with 6 bases separating them. The CDR3 has 13 amino acids. Germline CDR1 is SGDLS and CDR2 is YYNGEE. The CDR3 loop reads CASSVAQDYGYTF. As DNA, the CDR3 is TGTGCCAGCAGCGTAGCTCAGGACTATGGCTACACCTTC.

This clonotype has a count of ten or more. This sequence joins TRBV6-5 and TRBJ2-7, with D hard to call. V lost 0 bases and J 8 bases, leaving 11 bases between the germline ends. The length of the CDR3 is 13 residues. Germline assignment: CDR1 MNHEY and CDR2 SVGAGI. The CDR3 coding sequence is TGTGCCAGCAGTTACTCTGTAGGGTCTCAGCAGTACTTC. Translation: CASSYSVGSQQYF.

This chain links TRBV7-2 with TRBJ1-6; 7 bases fit TRBD1. Germline CDR1 reads SGHTA; CDR2 reads FQGNSA. The CDR3 sequence is 15 residues long. V dropped 5 bases and J dropped 7; count of bases not matched to a gene: 8. The CDR3 sequence: CASSTLDRANSPLHF. The CDR3 nucleotides are TGTGCCAGCAGCACTCTCGACAGGGCCAATTCACCCCTCCACTTT.

This chain links TRBV5-5 with TRBJ1-2; D unclear. The germline V gene encodes CDR1 SGHKS and CDR2 YYEKEE (reference sequence). CDR3 length: 16 amino acids. V lost 4 bases and J 2 bases, leaving 18 bases between the germline ends. CDR3 DNA sequence: TGTGCCAGCAGCGAAAAAAATGCGGCAGAGAACTATGGCTACACCTTC. Protein sequence: CASSEKNAAENYGYTF.

This clonotype was picked up many times. J is TRBJ2-1 and V is TRBV15; D may be TRBD1 (6 bases). The germline V and J ends were trimmed by 4 bases and 9 bases, with 22 bases remaining between them. Germline CDR1 and CDR2: LNHNV and YYDKDF (reference sequence). The CDR3 covers 16 residues. The DNA of the CDR3 is TGTGCCACCAGCACCGACATACAGGGATCCCTTGGTGAGCAGTTCTTC. Encoded protein: CATSTDIQGSLGEQFF.

The chain combines TRBV28 with TRBJ2-7; tentative D call: TRBD2 (5 bases). The CDR3 length is 14 residues. Germline V gene data show CDR1 as MDHEN and CDR2 as SYDVKM. With 5 bases removed from V and 6 bases from J, the gap between germline ends came to 17 bases. CDR3 residues: CASSAPAVASEQYF. The CDR3 nucleotides are TGTGCCAGCAGTGCACCAGCGGTAGCCTCCGAGCAGTACTTC.